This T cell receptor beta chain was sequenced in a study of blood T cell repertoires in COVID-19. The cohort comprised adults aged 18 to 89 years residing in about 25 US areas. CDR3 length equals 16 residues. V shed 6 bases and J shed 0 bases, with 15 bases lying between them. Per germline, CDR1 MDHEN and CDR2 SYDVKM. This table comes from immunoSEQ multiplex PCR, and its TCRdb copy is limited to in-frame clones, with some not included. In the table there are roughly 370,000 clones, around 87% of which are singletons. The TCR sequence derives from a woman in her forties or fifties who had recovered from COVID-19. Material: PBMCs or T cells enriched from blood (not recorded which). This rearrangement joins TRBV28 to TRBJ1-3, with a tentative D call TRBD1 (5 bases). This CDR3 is CASSTNRKSSGNTIYF. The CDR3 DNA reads TGTGCCAGCAGCACAAACAGGAAGAGCTCTGGAAACACCATATATTTT.